The 20 T cell receptor beta chains given below trace back to one sample, sequenced in a study of T cells in women clearing cervical HPV infection. TCRdb keeps only in-frame clones here, not all; method: immunoSEQ multiplex PCR. The sample includes about 30,000 clones. The sample comprised blood buffy coat. These receptor sequences come from a woman aged 18 to 75 with a cervical HPV16 infection that either progressed to CIN3+ or cleared (not recorded which).

On this clone itself: The read gets to within 3 residues of the CDR3 end, and the germline J gene fills in the rest. The chain carries TRBV19 and TRBJ2-1; 11 bases are shared with TRBD2. The CDR3 is 16 amino acids. Germline loops: CDR1 LNHDA, CDR2 SQIVND (reference sequence). The V gene end was trimmed by 3 bases and the J gene end by 3 bases; junction bases not matched to a gene: 4. This CDR3 is CASSINLAGGYNEQFF. The part of the CDR3 DNA that was read is TGTGCCAGTAGTATCAACCTAGCGGGGGGCTACAATGAG.

Regarding this clone: The read gets to within 3 residues of the CDR3 end, and the germline J gene fills in the rest. The chain combines TRBV19 with TRBJ1-1; 7 bases fit TRBD1. This CDR3 spans 14 amino acids. J gave up 2 bases and V 11 bases, and 11 bases lay outside the gene matches. Germline lookup yields CDR1 LNHDA and CDR2 SQIVND (reference sequence). CDR3 in amino acids: CAPATTGDNTEAFF. The CDR3 DNA, read in part, is TGTGCCCCGGCAACAACAGGGGATAACACTGAA. The variable domain in full, completed from reference TRBV19 and TRBJ1-1, reads DGGITQSPKYLFRKEGQNVTLSCEQNLNHDAMYWYRQDPGQGLRLIYYSQIVNDFQKGDIAEGYSVSREKKESFPLTVTSAQKNPTAFYLCAPATTGDNTEAFFGQGTRLTVV.

On this clone: The CDR3 goes on 3 residues after the read ends, and that part is filled in from the germline J gene. The rearrangement uses TRBV2 and TRBJ2-5, with D tentatively TRBD1 (6 bases). The V end lost 4 bases, the J end lost 5 bases, and 8 bases lay between the germline ends. The CDR3 consists of 12 residues. CDR1 is SNHLY, CDR2 FYNNEI, per germline. This CDR3 reads CASSGQAETQYF. The CDR3 bases that were read are TGTGCCAGCAGTGGACAGGCTGAGACC.

To note about this clone: The read falls 3 residues short of the CDR3 end, and the missing part is taken from the germline J gene. This chain uses TRBV7-8 with TRBJ2-1; TRBD2 is a possible D gene (6 bases). The V end was cut by 5 bases, the J end by 4 bases, with 18 bases between. The CDR3 spans 16 residues. Per the germline V gene, CDR1 is SGHVS and CDR2 is FQNEAQ. The part of the CDR3 DNA that was read is TGTGCCAGCAGCCCCCACCGGATAGCGGTTTACAATGAG. Its translation is CASSPHRIAVYNE. The whole CDR3 is CASSPHRIAVYNEQFF.

With regard to this clone: The read falls 3 residues short of the CDR3 end, and the missing part is taken from the germline J gene. This sequence joins TRBV29-1 and TRBJ1-2; TRBD1 might be the D (5 bases). The CDR3 has 12 residues. The V gene lost 6 bases and the J gene lost 7 bases, with 15 bases spanning the gap. CDR1 is SQVTM, CDR2 ANQGSEA, per germline. The DNA read from the CDR3 is TGCAGCGTCCTCGGGACTTTCGGTGGC. It specifies CSVLGTFGG. The full CDR3 is CSVLGTFGGYTF.

On this clone: The read ends 3 residues before the CDR3 terminus; that terminus is restored from the germline J gene. The chain carries TRBV18 and TRBJ1-1; possibly TRBD1 for D (6 bases). Trimming took 2 bases from V and 3 from J, leaving 7 bases between them. The CDR3 is 13 residues long. Germline V gene lookup returns CDR1 KGHSH and CDR2 LQKENI. The CDR3 DNA, read in part, is TGTGCCAGCTCACCAGAGGGGGACACTGAA. It yields the protein CASSPEGDTE. The whole CDR3 region reads CASSPEGDTEAFF.

The CDR3 loop is CASSPWTRGEQYF. The covered CDR3 bases are TGTGCCAGCAGCCCATGGACTAGGGGCGAG. The chain links TRBV7-2 to TRBJ2-7, with 7 bases matching TRBD2. The read halts 3 residues ahead of the CDR3 end, with the missing end drawn from the germline J gene. After removal of 5 bases from V and 6 bases from J, the junction contained 7 bases not matched to a gene. Germline CDR1 reads SGHTA; CDR2 reads FQGNSA. This CDR3 has 13 amino acids.

In regard to this clone: The CDR3 extends 3 residues past the end of the read, so its final part is completed from the germline J gene. This chain joins TRBV19 and TRBJ2-7; no reliable D call. This CDR3 comprises 11 residues. CDR1 is LNHDA, CDR2 SQIVND, per germline (reference sequence). Trimming took 0 bases from V and 5 from J, leaving 2 bases between them. This CDR3 is CASSIDNEQYF. Partial CDR3 DNA: TGTGCCAGTAGTATAGACAACGAG.

About this clone: The CDR3 extends 3 residues past the end of the read, so its final part is completed from the germline J gene. The chain has TRBV20-1 and TRBJ1-2; 7 bases match TRBD1. This CDR3 comprises 14 residues. From germline, CDR1 is DFQATT and CDR2 SNEGSKA (reference sequence). The trim removed 3 bases at V and 0 bases at J, leaving 4 bases unmatched. CDR3 amino acids: CSARGQLANYGYTF. The sequenced part of the CDR3 DNA is TGCAGTGCTAGGGGACAGTTAGCTAACTATGGC.

Note on this clone: Read sequence stops 3 residues before the CDR3 end, and the germline J gene provides the missing end. V and J are TRBV10-1 and TRBJ2-2, with 7 bases matching TRBD2. The CDR3 sequence is 16 residues long. V gave up 3 bases and J gave up 0 bases; unmatched junction bases: 4. The germline CDR1 and CDR2 sequences are WNHNN and SYGVQD (reference sequence). Partial CDR3 DNA: TGCGCCAGCAGTGATCTCGGACTAGCGAACACCGGGGAG. Encoded protein: CASSDLGLANTGE. The full CDR3 is CASSDLGLANTGELFF.

Remarks on this clone: The missing CDR3 end, 3 residues past where the read stops, is filled in from the germline J gene. The V call is TRBV7-3, the J call TRBJ2-2; 8 bases are a match to TRBD1. The CDR3 runs to 17 residues. From germline, CDR1 is SGHTA and CDR2 FQGTGA. CDR3 residues: CASSLNPRTGRNSPLFF. The DNA read from the CDR3 is TGTGCCAGCAGCTTAAATCCCAGGACAGGGAGGAATTCGCCG.

About this clone itself: The observed sequence ends 3 residues before the CDR3 terminus, with the missing tail filled in from the germline J gene. The gene calls are TRBV6-2 or TRBV6-3 and TRBJ1-1, with D perhaps TRBD1 (6 bases). Deletions cut 5 bases from V and 1 base from J, with 14 bases between. Germline-derived CDR1 and CDR2 are MNHEY and SVGEGT. This CDR3 region has 15 residues. Here the CDR3 reads CASSLTGTPNTEAFF. The part of the CDR3 DNA that was read is TGTGCCAGCAGTCTGACCGGGACACCGAACACTGAA.

About this clone: The CDR3 goes on 3 residues after the read ends, and that part is filled in from the germline J gene. The V call is TRBV20-1, the J call TRBJ1-2; TRBD1 matches at 7 bases. The junction had 10 bases not matched to a gene; V was cut back by 0 bases and J by 3 bases. The CDR3 contains 16 residues. Germline V gene sequence: CDR1 DFQATT, CDR2 SNEGSKA (reference sequence). CDR3 residues: CSARDLDRRFDYGYTF. The DNA read from the CDR3 is TGCAGTGCTAGAGATCTGGACAGGAGGTTTGACTATGGC.

In the case of this clone: The read gets to within 3 residues of the CDR3 end, and the germline J gene fills in the rest. The rearrangement links TRBV7-2 to TRBJ2-7; D may be TRBD2 (6 bases). Trimming shortened V by 5 bases and J by 2 bases, and 13 bases separated the two germline ends. CDR3 length: 14 amino acids. Germline lookup yields CDR1 SGHTA and CDR2 FQGNSA. CDR3 DNA (partial): TGTGCCAGCAGCCATGGAGGGGTCACCTACGAG. Amino acids: CASSHGGVTYE. Given in full, the CDR3 is CASSHGGVTYEQYF. The complete variable domain, with remaining parts taken from reference TRBV7-2 and TRBJ2-7, reads GAGVSQSPSNKVTEKGKDVELRCDPISGHTALYWYRQSLGQGLEFLIYFQGNSAPDKSGLPSDRFSAERTGGSVSTLTIQRTQQEDSAVYLCASSHGGVTYEQYFGPGTRLTVT.

Comments on this clone: The CDR3 end is not reached by the read, which stops 3 residues before it; the germline J gene fills it in. The chain combines TRBV2 with TRBJ1-3; D is unclear. The CDR3 extends over 16 amino acids. Germline values: CDR1 SNHLY, CDR2 FYNNEI. CDR3 amino acids: CASSPGRPVSAGEIYF. The DNA read from the CDR3 is TGTGCCAGCAGTCCCGGGCGACCAGTCTCTGCCGGGGAG.

As regards this clone: The read ends 3 residues shy of where the CDR3 ends; the end is completed using the germline J gene. The chain is built from TRBV10-3 and TRBJ2-2; TRBD1 aligns across 7 bases. The CDR3 extends over 14 amino acids. The V gene end was trimmed by 4 bases and the J gene end by 3 bases; junction bases not matched to a gene: 2. The germline CDR1 and CDR2 sequences are ENHRY and SYGVKD. The sequenced part of the CDR3 DNA is TGTGCCATCAGTGTAGGGACAGACACCGGGGAG. Translated, it gives CAISVGTDTGE. The CDR3, in full, reads CAISVGTDTGELFF.

Regarding this clone: The read finishes 3 residues shy of the CDR3 end, and the germline J gene is used to complete it. This rearrangement joins TRBV7-2 to TRBJ2-5; tentative D call: TRBD1 (5 bases). In germline, CDR1 is SGHTA, CDR2 FQGNSA. The length of the CDR3 is 15 residues. V was shortened by 2 bases and J by 4 bases, with 14 bases between the two germline ends. This CDR3 reads CASSLFRRQGETQYF. Incomplete CDR3 DNA: TGTGCCAGCAGCTTATTTCGAAGGCAGGGAGAGACC.

About this clone: This sample also contains other DNA sequences that code for the same CDR3. The CDR3 region is CASRGQGNQPQHF. The CDR3 bases that were read are TGTGCCAGCAGGGGACAGGGGAATCAGCCC. The genes are TRBV2 and TRBJ1-5; 10 nucleotides align to TRBD1. The CDR3 end lies 3 residues beyond the end of the read and is filled in from the germline J gene. The CDR3 runs 13 residues. CDR1 SNHLY and CDR2 FYNNEI come from the germline V gene. After removal of 6 bases from V and 4 bases from J, the junction contained 0 bases not matched to a gene.

With regard to this clone: The sequence runs out 3 residues before the end of the CDR3; the remainder is reconstructed from the germline J gene. J is TRBJ1-1 and V is TRBV27; D is unclear. CDR1 and CDR2 from the germline V gene are MNHEY and SMNVEV (reference sequence). The ends were cut back, 4 bases at V and 3 bases at J, with 9 bases in the middle. This CDR3 has 13 amino acids. The CDR3 sequence: CASSYTVHTEAFF. The sequenced CDR3 bases are TGTGCCAGCAGTTATACAGTCCACACTGAA.

Concerning this clone: The read comes to an end 3 residues before the CDR3 does, leaving the germline J gene to fill in the end. The chain couples TRBV6-2 or TRBV6-3 to TRBJ2-7; D uncertain. The V gene lost 1 base and the J gene lost 5 bases, with 3 bases spanning the gap. Per the germline V gene, CDR1 is MNHEY and CDR2 is SVGEGT. The CDR3 sequence is 11 residues long. The chain's CDR3 is CASSYFDEQYF. The part of the CDR3 DNA that was read is TGTGCCAGCAGTTACTTCGACGAG.